This entry describes one T cell receptor (beta chain). Its specificity is unknown. Authors' analysis steps: Junction-only sequences without quality scores were provided by ImmunoSEQ, so filtering was different. Profiling relied on immunoSEQ multiplex PCR, and the TCRdb table lists in-frame clones only, not all of them. Clone size and V and J calls were adopted from that table, with D and trimming inferred from the DNA. The sample includes millions of clones, 85% to 95% seen only once; the top ten take around 0.15%. This entry belongs to a study of shared clonotypes between healthy human individuals. About the research overall: A donor's plate count was three for CD4 naive and three for CD4 memory; CD8 naive had two and CD8 memory one. Study-level findings and limits: In general, naive subsets displayed greater estimated richness than memory subsets did. Of the naive CD4 clonotypes, around 4.9% were shared across a handful of donors.

CDR1 is SGHAT, CDR2 FQNNGV, per germline. V gave up 0 bases and J gave up 0 bases, with 15 bases separating them. This CDR3 spans 18 amino acids. The chain joins TRBV11-2 to TRBJ1-5; perhaps TRBD1 as D (5 bases). Sequencing was done on a sample of naive CD4+ T cells sorted from blood. Sample subset: CD45RA+ positively selected. The source of this sequence is a young man in good health. CDR3 DNA: TGTGCCAGCAGCTTAGATCGGAGTATTGGGGGTAGCAATCAGCCCCAGCATTTT. Its protein product is CASSLDRSIGGSNQPQHF.